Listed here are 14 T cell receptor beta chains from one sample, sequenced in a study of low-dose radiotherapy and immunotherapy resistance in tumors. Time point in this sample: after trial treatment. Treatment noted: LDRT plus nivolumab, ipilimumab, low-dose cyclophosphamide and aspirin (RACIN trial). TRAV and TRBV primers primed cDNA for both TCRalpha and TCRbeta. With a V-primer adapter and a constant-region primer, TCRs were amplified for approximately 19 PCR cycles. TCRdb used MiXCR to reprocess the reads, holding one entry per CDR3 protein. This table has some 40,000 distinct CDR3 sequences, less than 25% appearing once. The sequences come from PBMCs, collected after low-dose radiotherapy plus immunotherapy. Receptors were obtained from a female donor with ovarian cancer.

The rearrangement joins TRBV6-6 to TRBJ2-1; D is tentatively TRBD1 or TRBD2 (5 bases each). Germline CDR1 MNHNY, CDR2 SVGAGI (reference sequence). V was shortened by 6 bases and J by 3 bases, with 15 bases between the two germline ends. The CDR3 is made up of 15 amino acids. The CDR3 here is CASRVTGAYYNEQFF. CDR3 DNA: TGTGCCAGCAGGGTCACCGGGGCCTACTACAATGAGCAGTTCTTC.

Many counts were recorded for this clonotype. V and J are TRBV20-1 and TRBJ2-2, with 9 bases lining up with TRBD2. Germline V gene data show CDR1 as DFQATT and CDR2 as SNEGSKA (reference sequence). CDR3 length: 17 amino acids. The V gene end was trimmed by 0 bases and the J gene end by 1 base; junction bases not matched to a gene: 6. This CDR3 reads CSARDIRAGGNTGELFF. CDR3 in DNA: TGCAGTGCTAGAGACATACGAGCGGGGGGGAACACCGGGGAGCTGTTTTTT.

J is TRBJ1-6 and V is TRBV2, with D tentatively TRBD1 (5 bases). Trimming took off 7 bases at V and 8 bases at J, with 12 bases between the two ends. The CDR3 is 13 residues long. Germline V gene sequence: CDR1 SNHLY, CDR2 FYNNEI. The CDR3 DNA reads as TGTGCCAGCATGGTCCAGGGAGATTCACCCCTCCACTTT. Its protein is CASMVQGDSPLHF.

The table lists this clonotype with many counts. The CDR3 DNA reads TGTGCCAGCAGTCTCGGACAGGGGCATACTTCTACCTACGAGCAGTACTTC. Translation gives CASSLGQGHTSTYEQYF. V gene TRBV27 combines with J gene TRBJ2-7, with 9 bases identical to TRBD1. From germline, CDR1 is MNHEY and CDR2 SMNVEV (reference sequence). Germline trimming cut 5 bases from V and 2 bases from J; bases unmatched to any gene: 13. The CDR3 extends over 17 amino acids.

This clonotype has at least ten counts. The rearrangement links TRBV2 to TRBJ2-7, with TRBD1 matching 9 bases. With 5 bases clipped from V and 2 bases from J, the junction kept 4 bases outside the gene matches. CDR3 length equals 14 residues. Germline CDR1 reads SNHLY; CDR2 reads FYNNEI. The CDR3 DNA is TGTGCCAGCAGTTACGGGACAGGGACCTACGAGCAGTACTTC. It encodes CASSYGTGTYEQYF.

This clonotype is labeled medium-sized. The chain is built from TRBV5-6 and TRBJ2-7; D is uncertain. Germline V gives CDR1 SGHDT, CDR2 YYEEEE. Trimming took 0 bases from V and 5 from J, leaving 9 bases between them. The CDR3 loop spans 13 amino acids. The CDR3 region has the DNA TGTGCCAGCAGCTTGGCCGCTCAGGACGAGCAGTACTTC. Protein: CASSLAAQDEQYF.

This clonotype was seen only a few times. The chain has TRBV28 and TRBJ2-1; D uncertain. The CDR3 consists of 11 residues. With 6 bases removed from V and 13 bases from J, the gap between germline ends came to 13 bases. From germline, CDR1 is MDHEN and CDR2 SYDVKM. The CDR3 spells CASRSLQTQFF. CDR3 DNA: TGTGCCAGCAGGTCATTACAGACCCAGTTCTTC.

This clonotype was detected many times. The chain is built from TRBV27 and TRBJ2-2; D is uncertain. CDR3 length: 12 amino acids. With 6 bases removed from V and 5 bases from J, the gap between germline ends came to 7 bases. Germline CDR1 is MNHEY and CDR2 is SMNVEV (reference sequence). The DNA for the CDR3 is TGTGCCAGCAGCCCCATAACCGGGGAGCTGTTTTTT. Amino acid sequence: CASSPITGELFF.

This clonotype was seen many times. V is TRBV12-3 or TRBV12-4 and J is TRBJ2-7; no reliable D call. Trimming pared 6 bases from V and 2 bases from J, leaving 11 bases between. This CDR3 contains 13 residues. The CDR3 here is CASRRRGPYEQYF. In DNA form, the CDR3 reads TGTGCCAGCAGACGCCGCGGACCCTACGAGCAGTACTTC.

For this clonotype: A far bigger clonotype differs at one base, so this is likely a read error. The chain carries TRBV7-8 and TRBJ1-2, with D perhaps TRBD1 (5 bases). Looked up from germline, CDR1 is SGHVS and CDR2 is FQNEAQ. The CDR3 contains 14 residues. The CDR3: CVSSQAWTNYGYTF. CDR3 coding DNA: TGTGTCAGCAGCCAGGCGTGGACAAACTATGGCTACACCTTC.

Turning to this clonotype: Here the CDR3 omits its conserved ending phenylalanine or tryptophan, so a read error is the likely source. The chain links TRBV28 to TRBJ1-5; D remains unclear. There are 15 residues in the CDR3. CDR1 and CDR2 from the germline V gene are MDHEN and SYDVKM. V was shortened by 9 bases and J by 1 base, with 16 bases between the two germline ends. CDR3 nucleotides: TGTGCCAGTAGCTCCCCTGAAGGGAGCAATCAGCCCCAGCATGTT. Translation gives CASSSPEGSNQPQHV.

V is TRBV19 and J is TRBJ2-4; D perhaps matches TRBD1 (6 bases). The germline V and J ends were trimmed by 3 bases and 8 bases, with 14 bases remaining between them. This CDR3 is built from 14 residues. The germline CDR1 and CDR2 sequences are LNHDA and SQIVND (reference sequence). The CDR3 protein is CASSILGAADIQYF. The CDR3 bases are TGTGCCAGTAGTATTTTGGGGGCGGCGGACATTCAGTACTTC. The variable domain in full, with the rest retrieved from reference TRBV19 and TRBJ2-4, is DGGITQSPKYLFRKEGQNVTLSCEQNLNHDAMYWYRQDPGQGLRLIYYSQIVNDFQKGDIAEGYSVSREKKESFPLTVTSAQKNPTAFYLCASSILGAADIQYFGAGTRLSVL.

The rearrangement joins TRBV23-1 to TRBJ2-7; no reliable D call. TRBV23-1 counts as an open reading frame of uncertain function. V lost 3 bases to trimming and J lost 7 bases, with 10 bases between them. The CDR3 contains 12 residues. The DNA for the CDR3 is TGCGCCAGCAGTCATTGTGTCGGGGAGCAGTACTTC. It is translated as CASSHCVGEQYF.

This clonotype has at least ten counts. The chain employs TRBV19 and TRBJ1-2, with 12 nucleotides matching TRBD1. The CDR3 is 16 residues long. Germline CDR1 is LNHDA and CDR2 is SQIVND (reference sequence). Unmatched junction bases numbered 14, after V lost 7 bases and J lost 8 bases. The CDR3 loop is CASTGPGDRGPRGYTF. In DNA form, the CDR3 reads TGTGCCAGTACGGGCCCCGGGGACAGGGGGCCTCGGGGCTACACCTTC. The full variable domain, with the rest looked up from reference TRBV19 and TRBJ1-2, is DGGITQSPKYLFRKEGQNVTLSCEQNLNHDAMYWYRQDPGQGLRLIYYSQIVNDFQKGDIAEGYSVSREKKESFPLTVTSAQKNPTAFYLCASTGPGDRGPRGYTFGSGTRLTVV.